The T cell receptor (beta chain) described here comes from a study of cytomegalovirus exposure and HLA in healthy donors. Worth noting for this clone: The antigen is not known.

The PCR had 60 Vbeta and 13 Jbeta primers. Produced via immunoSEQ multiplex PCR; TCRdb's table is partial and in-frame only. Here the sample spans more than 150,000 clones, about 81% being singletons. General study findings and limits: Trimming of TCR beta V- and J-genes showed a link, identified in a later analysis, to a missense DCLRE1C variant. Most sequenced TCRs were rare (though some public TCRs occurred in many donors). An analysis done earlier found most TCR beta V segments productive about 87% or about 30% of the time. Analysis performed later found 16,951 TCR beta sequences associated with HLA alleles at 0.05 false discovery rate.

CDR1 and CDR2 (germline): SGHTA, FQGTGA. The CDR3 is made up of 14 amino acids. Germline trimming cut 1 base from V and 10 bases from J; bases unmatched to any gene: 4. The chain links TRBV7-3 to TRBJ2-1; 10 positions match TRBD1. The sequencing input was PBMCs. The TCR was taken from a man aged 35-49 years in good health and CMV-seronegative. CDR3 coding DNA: TGTGCCAGCAGCTTAAGACAGGGGGCAGGGGAGCAGTTCTTC. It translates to CASSLRQGAGEQFF.